The entry below gives a single T cell receptor (beta chain) sequence along with its context. These data belong to a study of blood T cell repertoires in COVID-19. Study as a whole: Sites in the United States, Italy and Spain provided acute and convalescent COVID-19 samples.

The germline gives CDR1 LNHDA, CDR2 SQIVND (reference sequence). The CDR3 is made up of 14 amino acids. With 0 bases removed from V and 5 bases from J, the gap between germline ends came to 7 bases. Measured with immunoSEQ multiplex PCR; TCRdb has only the in-frame clones, and not every one. The repertoire holds hundreds of thousands of clones, with roughly 83% as singletons. This sequence was found in a man aged 40-49 years with acute or convalescent COVID-19. The J gene is TRBJ2-2, the V gene TRBV19; TRBD2 might be the D (5 bases). The sample comprised peripheral blood. Here the CDR3 reads CASSIDRETGELFF. The CDR3 DNA follows: TGTGCCAGTAGTATAGATCGGGAAACCGGGGAGCTGTTTTTT. Using reference TRBV19 and TRBJ2-2 for the parts outside the CDR3, the full variable domain is DGGITQSPKYLFRKEGQNVTLSCEQNLNHDAMYWYRQDPGQGLRLIYYSQIVNDFQKGDIAEGYSVSREKKESFPLTVTSAQKNPTAFYLCASSIDRETGELFFGEGSRLTVL.